Each of the 5 T cell receptor beta chains below was sequenced from the same sample in a study of shared clonotypes between healthy human individuals. The repertoire was sequenced with immunoSEQ multiplex PCR; TCRdb's copy has only in-frame clones and lacks some. In the table there are 2,500,000 or so clones, around 90% of which are singletons. The sequenced sample was naive CD4+ T cells sorted from blood. Regarding subset: CD45RA+ positively selected. These receptors were obtained from a man between 18 and 35 years old in good health.

The chain employs TRBV5-1 and TRBJ1-2, with 12 bases lining up with TRBD1. Unmatched junction bases numbered 2, after V lost 3 bases and J lost 2 bases. The CDR3 is 15 residues long. Germline-derived CDR1 and CDR2 are SGHRS and YFSETQ. The CDR3 sequence: CASSWGQGANYGYTF. Here the CDR3 DNA reads TGCGCCAGCAGCTGGGGACAGGGGGCGAACTATGGCTACACCTTC.

This chain joins TRBV4-1 and TRBJ2-2; D may match TRBD1 or TRBD2 (5 bases each). Trimming took off 0 bases at V and 9 bases at J, with 14 bases between the two ends. The CDR3 sequence is 15 residues long. Germline V gene lookup returns CDR1 MGHRA and CDR2 YSYEKL. CDR3 nucleotide sequence: TGCGCCAGCAGCCAAGAAAGACAGACTACCCGGGAGCTGTTTTTT. Translating it yields CASSQERQTTRELFF.

J is TRBJ1-5 and V is TRBV27; D is undetermined. Between the trimmed V and J ends, which lost 5 bases and 0 bases, there was a span of 14 bases. This CDR3 is 16 amino acids long. CDR1 is MNHEY and CDR2 is SMNVEV in the germline V gene (reference sequence). CDR3 residues: CASSIHNQDSNQPQHF. For the CDR3, the DNA is TGTGCCAGCAGTATTCACAACCAGGATAGCAATCAGCCCCAGCATTTT.

CDR3 amino acids: CASSVGLARETQYF. DNA of the CDR3: TGTGCCAGCAGCGTAGGACTAGCCAGGGAGACCCAGTACTTC. The chain recombines TRBV9 with TRBJ2-5; TRBD2 matches at 7 bases. The V gene's germline CDR1 is SGDLS and CDR2 YYNGEE. This CDR3 region has 14 residues. Trimming removed 0 bases from V and 5 bases from J; junction bases left unmatched: 4.

The CDR3 bases are TGTGCCAGCTCTCAGAACGTTGTCGGGGGTTCAACTAATGAAAAACTGTTTTTT. It yields the protein CASSQNVVGGSTNEKLFF. This chain connects TRBV18 to TRBJ1-4, with D maybe TRBD1 (5 bases). The length of the CDR3 is 18 residues. V lost 6 bases to trimming and J lost 0 bases, with 20 bases between them. In germline, CDR1 is KGHSH, CDR2 LQKENI. The full variable domain, completed using reference TRBV18 and TRBJ1-4, is NAGVMQNPRHLVRRRGQEARLRCSPMKGHSHVYWYRQLPEEGLKFMVYLQKENIIDESGMPKERFSAEFPKEGPSILRIQQVVRGDSAAYFCASSQNVVGGSTNEKLFFGSGTQLSVL.